This T cell receptor (beta chain) was recorded in a study of cytomegalovirus exposure and HLA in healthy donors. The primer mix had 60 Vbeta and 13 Jbeta primers. Generated by immunoSEQ multiplex PCR, the TCRdb table keeps only in-frame clones and is missing some. The sample includes about 110,000 clones, 65% to 90% of them seen just once. Trimming took off 4 bases at V and 2 bases at J, with 14 bases between the two ends. The CDR3 runs to 15 residues. Germline CDR1 SGHDN, CDR2 FVKESK. This chain links TRBV14 with TRBJ1-1, with D unresolved. The sample consisted of PBMCs. The TCR sequence derives from a man aged 50 to 60 in good health and CMV-seronegative. As DNA, the CDR3 is TGTGCCAGCAGCCGAGCCCGGGTCAAAAACACTGAAGCTTTCTTT. It encodes CASSRARVKNTEAFF.